This T cell receptor (beta chain) is from a study of response to subunit inactivated influenza vaccine. Study-level results: The authors suggested that every seasonal influenza vaccination recruits few new T cells.

V lost 4 bases and J 0 bases, leaving 16 bases between the germline ends. Germline CDR1 and CDR2: SEHNR and FQNEAQ (reference sequence). The CDR3 spans 16 residues. Note on this clonotype: Its target is unknown.

Via MiXCR, TCRdb re-called the RT-PCR reads, giving one row per CDR3 protein. The sample consists of 600,000 to 850,000 distinct CDR3 sequences, 14% of them appearing once. The genes are TRBV7-9 and TRBJ2-7, with D possibly matching TRBD1 (5 bases). This receptor was taken from a man aged 50 or older who received an inactivated influenza vaccine. Sequences were derived from PBMCs from blood, sampled about 14 days before vaccination. The CDR3 sequence is CASSSGPDSNSYEQYF. In DNA form, the CDR3 reads TGTGCCAGCAGCTCCGGGCCTGACAGCAACTCCTACGAGCAGTACTTC.